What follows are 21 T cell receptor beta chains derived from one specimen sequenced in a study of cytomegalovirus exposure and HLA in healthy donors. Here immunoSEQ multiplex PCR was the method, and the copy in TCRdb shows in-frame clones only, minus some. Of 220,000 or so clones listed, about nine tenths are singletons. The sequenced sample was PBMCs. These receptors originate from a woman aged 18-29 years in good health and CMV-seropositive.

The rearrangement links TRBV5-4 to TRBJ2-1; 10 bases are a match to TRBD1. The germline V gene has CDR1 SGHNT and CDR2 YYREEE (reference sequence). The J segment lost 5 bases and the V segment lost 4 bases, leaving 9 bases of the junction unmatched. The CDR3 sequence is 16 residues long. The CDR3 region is CASSVAGTGVNNEQFF. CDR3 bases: TGTGCCAGCAGCGTAGCCGGGACAGGGGTCAACAATGAGCAGTTCTTC.

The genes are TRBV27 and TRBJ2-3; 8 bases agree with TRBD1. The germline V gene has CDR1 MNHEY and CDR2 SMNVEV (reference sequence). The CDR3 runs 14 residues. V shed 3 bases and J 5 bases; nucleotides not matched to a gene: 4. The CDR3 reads CASSLGQELDTQYF. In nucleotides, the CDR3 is TGTGCCAGCAGTTTGGGACAGGAGCTAGATACGCAGTATTTT.

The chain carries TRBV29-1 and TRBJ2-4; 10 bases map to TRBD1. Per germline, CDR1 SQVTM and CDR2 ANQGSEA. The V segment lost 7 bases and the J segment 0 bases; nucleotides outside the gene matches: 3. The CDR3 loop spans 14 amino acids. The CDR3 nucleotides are TGCAGCGGACGGACAGGGGGAGCCAAAAACATTCAGTACTTC. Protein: CSGRTGGAKNIQYF.

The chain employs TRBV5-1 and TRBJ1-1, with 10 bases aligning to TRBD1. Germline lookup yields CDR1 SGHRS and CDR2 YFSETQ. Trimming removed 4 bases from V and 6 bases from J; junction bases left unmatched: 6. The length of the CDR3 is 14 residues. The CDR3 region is CASSPTGGRAEAFF. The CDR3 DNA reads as TGCGCCAGCAGCCCGACAGGGGGCCGGGCTGAAGCTTTCTTT. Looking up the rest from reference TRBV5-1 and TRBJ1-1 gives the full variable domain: KAGVTQTPRYLIKTRGQQVTLSCSPISGHRSVSWYQQTPGQGLQFLFEYFSETQRNKGNFPGRFSGRQFSNSRSEMNVSTLELGDSALYLCASSPTGGRAEAFFGQGTRLTVV.

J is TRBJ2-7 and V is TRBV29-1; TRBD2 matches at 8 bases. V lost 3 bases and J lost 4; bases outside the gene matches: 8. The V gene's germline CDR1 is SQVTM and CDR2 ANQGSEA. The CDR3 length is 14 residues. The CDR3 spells CSVDLAGISYEQYF. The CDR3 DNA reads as TGCAGCGTTGACTTAGCGGGGATAAGTTACGAGCAGTACTTC.

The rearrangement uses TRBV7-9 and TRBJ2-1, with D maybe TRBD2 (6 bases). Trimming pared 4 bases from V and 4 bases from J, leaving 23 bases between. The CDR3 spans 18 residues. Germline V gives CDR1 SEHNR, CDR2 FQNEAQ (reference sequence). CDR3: CASSYYLGGRHRYNEQFF. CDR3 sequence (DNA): TGTGCCAGCAGCTACTACCTCGGGGGTCGGCACCGGTACAATGAGCAGTTCTTC.

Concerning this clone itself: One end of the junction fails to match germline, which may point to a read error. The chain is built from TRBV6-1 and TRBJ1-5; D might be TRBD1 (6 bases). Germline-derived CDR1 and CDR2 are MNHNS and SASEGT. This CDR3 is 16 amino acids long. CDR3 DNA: TGTGCCATCAGTGCCGGACAGACTGATAGCAATCAGCCCCAGCATTTT. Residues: CAISAGQTDSNQPQHF.

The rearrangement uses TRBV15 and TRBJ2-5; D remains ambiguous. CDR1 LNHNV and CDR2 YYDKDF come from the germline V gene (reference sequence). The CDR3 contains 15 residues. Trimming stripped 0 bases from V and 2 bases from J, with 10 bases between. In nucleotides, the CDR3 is TGTGCCACCAGCAGAGATCCCGGGTGGCAAGAGACCCAGTACTTC. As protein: CATSRDPGWQETQYF.

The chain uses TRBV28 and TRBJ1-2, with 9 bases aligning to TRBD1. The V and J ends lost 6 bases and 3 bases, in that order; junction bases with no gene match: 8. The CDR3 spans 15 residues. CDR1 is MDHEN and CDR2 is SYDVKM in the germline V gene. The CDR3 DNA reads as TGTGCCAGCAGCAATTCGGACAGGGGAGACTATGGCTACACCTTC. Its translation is CASSNSDRGDYGYTF.

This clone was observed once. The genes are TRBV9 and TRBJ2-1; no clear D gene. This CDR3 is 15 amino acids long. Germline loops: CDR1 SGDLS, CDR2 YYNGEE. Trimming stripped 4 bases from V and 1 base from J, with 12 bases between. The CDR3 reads CASSPSIASYNEQFF. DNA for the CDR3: TGTGCCAGCAGCCCCTCTATAGCATCCTACAATGAGCAGTTCTTC.

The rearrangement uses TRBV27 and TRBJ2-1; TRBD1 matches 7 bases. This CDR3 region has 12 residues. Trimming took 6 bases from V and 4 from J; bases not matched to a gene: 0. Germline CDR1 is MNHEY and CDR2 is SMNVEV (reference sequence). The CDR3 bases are TGTGCCAGCAGACAGGGGTACAATGAGCAGTTCTTC. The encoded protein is CASRQGYNEQFF.

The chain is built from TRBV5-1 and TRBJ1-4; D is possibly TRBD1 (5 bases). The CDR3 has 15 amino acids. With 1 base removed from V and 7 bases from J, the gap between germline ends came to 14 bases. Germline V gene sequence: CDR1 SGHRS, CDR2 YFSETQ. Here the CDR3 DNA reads TGCGCCAGCAGCTTGATAGGGGCCGTAGGTGAAAAACTGTTTTTT. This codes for CASSLIGAVGEKLFF.

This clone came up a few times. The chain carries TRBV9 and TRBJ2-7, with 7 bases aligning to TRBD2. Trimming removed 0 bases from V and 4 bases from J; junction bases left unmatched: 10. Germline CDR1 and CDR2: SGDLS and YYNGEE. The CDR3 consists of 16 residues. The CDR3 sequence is CASSVAGTGGWYEQYF. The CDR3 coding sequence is TGTGCCAGCAGCGTAGCGGGGACGGGAGGTTGGTACGAGCAGTACTTC.

The CDR3 loop is CASSDPGGAGEQYF. The CDR3 nucleotides are TGTGCCAGCAGTGATCCGGGAGGCGCGGGGGAGCAGTACTTC. The chain has TRBV28 and TRBJ2-7; 7 nucleotides line up with TRBD2. The germline CDR1 and CDR2 sequences are MDHEN and SYDVKM. The CDR3 runs 14 residues. J lost 7 bases, V lost 5 bases, and 11 bases had no gene match. The whole variable domain, remainder taken from reference TRBV28 and TRBJ2-7, is DVKVTQSSRYLVKRTGEKVFLECVQDMDHENMFWYRQDPGLGLRLIYFSYDVKMKEKGDIPEGYSVSREKKERFSLILESASTNQTSMYLCASSDPGGAGEQYFGPGTRLTVT.

The CDR3 sequence is CASSLGQVANTGELFF. In DNA, the CDR3 is TGTGCCAGCAGCTTAGGACAAGTCGCGAACACCGGGGAGCTGTTTTTT. V and J are TRBV7-2 and TRBJ2-2; no clear D gene. V was pared by 1 base and J by 0 bases, with 9 bases between. The V gene's germline CDR1 is SGHTA and CDR2 FQGNSA. The CDR3 spans 16 residues.

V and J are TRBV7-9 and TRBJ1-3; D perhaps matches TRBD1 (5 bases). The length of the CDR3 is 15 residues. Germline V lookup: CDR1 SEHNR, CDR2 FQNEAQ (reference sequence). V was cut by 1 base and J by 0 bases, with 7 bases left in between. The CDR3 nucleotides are TGTGCCAGCAGCTTAGTCGGGGGCTCTGGAAACACCATATATTTT. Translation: CASSLVGGSGNTIYF. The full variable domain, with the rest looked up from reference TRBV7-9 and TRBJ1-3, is DTGVSQNPRHKITKRGQNVTFRCDPISEHNRLYWYRQTLGQGPEFLTYFQNEAQLEKSRLLSDRFSAERPKGSFSTLEIQRTEQGDSAMYLCASSLVGGSGNTIYFGEGSWLTVV.

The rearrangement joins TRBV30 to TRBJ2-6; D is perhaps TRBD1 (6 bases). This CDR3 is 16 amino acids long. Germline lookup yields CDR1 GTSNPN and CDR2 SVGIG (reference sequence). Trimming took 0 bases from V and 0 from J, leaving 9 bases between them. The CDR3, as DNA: TGTGCCTGGAGTGTAGGGACAACCTCTGGGGCCAACGTCCTGACTTTC. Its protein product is CAWSVGTTSGANVLTF.

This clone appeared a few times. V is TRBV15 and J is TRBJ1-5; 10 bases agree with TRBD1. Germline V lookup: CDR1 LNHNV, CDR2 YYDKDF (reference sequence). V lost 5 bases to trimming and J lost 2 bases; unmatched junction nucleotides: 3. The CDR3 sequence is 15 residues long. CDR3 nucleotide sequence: TGTGCCACCAGCCCGACAGGGGGCGGCAATCAGCCCCAGCATTTT. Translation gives CATSPTGGGNQPQHF.

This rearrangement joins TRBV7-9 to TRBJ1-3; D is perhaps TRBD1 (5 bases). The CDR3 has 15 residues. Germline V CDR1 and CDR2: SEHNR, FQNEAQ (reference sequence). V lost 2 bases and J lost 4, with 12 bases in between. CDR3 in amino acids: CASSLRGTRGNTIYF. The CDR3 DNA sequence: TGTGCCAGCAGCTTAAGGGGAACGCGCGGAAACACCATATATTTT.

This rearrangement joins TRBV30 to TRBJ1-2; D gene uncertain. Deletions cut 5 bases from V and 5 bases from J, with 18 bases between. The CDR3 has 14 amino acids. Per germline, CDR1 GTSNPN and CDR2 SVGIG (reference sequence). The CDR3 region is CAWQLWAAGYGYTF. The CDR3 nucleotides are TGTGCCTGGCAGCTGTGGGCCGCTGGGTATGGCTACACCTTC. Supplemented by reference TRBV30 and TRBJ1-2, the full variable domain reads SQTIHQWPATLVQPVGSPLSLECTVEGTSNPNLYWYRQAAGRGLQLLFYSVGIGQISSEVPQNLSASRPQDRQFILSSKKLLLSDSGFYLCAWQLWAAGYGYTFGSGTRLTVV.

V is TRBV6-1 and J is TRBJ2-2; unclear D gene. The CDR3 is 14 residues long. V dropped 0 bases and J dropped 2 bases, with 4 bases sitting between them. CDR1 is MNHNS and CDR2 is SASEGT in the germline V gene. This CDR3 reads CASSEAGNTGELFF. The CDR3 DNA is TGTGCCAGCAGTGAAGCGGGCAACACCGGGGAGCTGTTTTTT.